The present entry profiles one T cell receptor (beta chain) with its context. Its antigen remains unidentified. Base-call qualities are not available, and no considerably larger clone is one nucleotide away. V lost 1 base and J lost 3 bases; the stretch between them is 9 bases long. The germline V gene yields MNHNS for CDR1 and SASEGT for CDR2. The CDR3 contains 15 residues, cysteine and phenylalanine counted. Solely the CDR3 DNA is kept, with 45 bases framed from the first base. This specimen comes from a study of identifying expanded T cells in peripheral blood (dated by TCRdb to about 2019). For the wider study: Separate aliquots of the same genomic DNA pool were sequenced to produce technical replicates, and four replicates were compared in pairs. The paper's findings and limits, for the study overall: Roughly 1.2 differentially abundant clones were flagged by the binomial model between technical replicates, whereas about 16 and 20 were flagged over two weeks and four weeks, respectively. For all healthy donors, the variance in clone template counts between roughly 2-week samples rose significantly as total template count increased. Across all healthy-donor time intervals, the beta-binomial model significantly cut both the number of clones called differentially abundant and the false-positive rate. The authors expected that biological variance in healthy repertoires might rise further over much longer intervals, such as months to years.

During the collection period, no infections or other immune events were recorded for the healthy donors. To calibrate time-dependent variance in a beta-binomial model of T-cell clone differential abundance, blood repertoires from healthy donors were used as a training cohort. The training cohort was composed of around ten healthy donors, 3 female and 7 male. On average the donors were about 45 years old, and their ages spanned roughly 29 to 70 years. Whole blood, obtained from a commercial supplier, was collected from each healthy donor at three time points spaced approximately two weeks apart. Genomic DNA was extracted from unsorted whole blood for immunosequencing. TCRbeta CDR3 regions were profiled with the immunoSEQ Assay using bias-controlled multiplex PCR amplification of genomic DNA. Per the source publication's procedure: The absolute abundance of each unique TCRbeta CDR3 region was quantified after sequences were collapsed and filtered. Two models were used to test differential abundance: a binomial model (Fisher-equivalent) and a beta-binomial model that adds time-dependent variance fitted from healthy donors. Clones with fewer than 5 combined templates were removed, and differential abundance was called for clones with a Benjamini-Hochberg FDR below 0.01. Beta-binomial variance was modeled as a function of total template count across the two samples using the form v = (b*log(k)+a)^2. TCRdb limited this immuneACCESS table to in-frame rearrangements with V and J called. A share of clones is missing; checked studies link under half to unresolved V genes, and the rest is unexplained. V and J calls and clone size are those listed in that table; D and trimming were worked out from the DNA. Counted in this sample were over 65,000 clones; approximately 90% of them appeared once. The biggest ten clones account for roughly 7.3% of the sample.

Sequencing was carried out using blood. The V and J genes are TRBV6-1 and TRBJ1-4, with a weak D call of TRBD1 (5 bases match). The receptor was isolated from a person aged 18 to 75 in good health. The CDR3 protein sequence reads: CASSEVAGPNEKLFF. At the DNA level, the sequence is TGTGCCAGCAGTGAAGTTGCGGGACCTAATGAAAAACTGTTTTTT.